Each of the 18 T cell receptor beta chains below was sequenced from the same sample in a study of T cell changes during pregnancy in multiple sclerosis. Only in-frame clones appear in the TCRdb table, and some are missing; sequencing was by immunoSEQ multiplex PCR. The sample lists about 110,000 clones, more than 85% occurring once. Sequences were derived from peripheral blood, sampled in the third trimester of pregnancy. These receptors originate from a female donor with multiple sclerosis, enrolled in a pregnancy study.

The chain joins TRBV7-8 to TRBJ1-1; TRBD1 matches 8 bases. This CDR3 spans 17 amino acids. The V segment lost 2 bases and the J segment 4 bases; nucleotides outside the gene matches: 12. Germline CDR1 reads SGHVS; CDR2 reads FQNEAQ. The CDR3 DNA is TGTGCCAGCAGCTTACCCGCAGGGGGCGCGCGGGGCACTGAAGCTTTCTTT. Protein: CASSLPAGGARGTEAFF.

The chain recombines TRBV7-3 with TRBJ2-2; TRBD2 matches at 9 bases. Germline CDR1 is SGHTA and CDR2 is FQGTGA. The trim removed 5 bases at V and 3 bases at J, leaving 4 bases unmatched. This CDR3 comprises 15 residues. CDR3 sequence reads: CASSPSGGYTGELFF. In DNA form, the CDR3 reads TGTGCCAGCAGCCCCAGCGGGGGGTACACCGGGGAGCTGTTTTTT.

This chain links TRBV5-4 with TRBJ2-2; 9 bases match TRBD2. Germline V gene sequence: CDR1 SGHNT, CDR2 YYREEE (reference sequence). The CDR3 is made up of 15 amino acids. The V gene end was trimmed by 4 bases and the J gene end by 3 bases; junction bases not matched to a gene: 4. The CDR3 coding sequence is TGTGCCAGCAGCGTCAGCGGGAGGTACACCGGGGAGCTGTTTTTT. Translated, it gives CASSVSGRYTGELFF.

In DNA form, the CDR3 reads TGTGCCAGCTCACCGGGGACAGGGGGCGACTATGGCTACACCTTC. Translated: CASSPGTGGDYGYTF. The rearrangement uses TRBV18 and TRBJ1-2; 12 positions match TRBD1. CDR1 is KGHSH and CDR2 is LQKENI in the germline V gene. The CDR3 consists of 15 residues. Unmatched junction bases numbered 2, after V lost 3 bases and J lost 3 bases.

This sequence joins TRBV5-4 and TRBJ1-2, with 8 bases aligning to TRBD1. With V trimmed by 0 bases and J by 5 bases, 6 bases remained unmatched. The germline CDR1 and CDR2 sequences are SGHNT and YYREEE (reference sequence). CDR3 length equals 15 residues. The CDR3 region has the DNA TGTGCCAGCAGCTTGGGACAGGGGCTTAGTTATGGCTACACCTTC. Translating it yields CASSLGQGLSYGYTF.

The chain couples TRBV19 to TRBJ2-4; 7 bases fit TRBD2. Trimming removed 3 bases from V and 9 bases from J; junction bases left unmatched: 11. The CDR3 sequence is 15 residues long. Germline CDR1 and CDR2: LNHDA and SQIVND (reference sequence). CDR3 residues: CASSILRGGEGIQYF. In DNA form, the CDR3 reads TGTGCCAGTAGTATCCTCCGGGGCGGGGAGGGCATTCAGTACTTC.

The chain couples TRBV11-2 to TRBJ2-7; no firm D call. The CDR3 has 12 amino acids. Germline lookup yields CDR1 SGHAT and CDR2 FQNNGV. V lost 1 base and J 6 bases, leaving 7 bases between the germline ends. CDR3 residues: CASSLGVFEQYF. The CDR3 DNA reads as TGTGCCAGCAGCTTAGGAGTTTTCGAGCAGTACTTC. Complete variable domain (other parts from reference TRBV11-2 and TRBJ2-7): EAGVAQSPRYKIIEKRQSVAFWCNPISGHATLYWYQQILGQGPKLLIQFQNNGVVDDSQLPKDRFSAERLKGVDSTLKIQPAKLEDSAVYLCASSLGVFEQYFGPGTRLTVT.

This clone was seen a single time. The rearrangement joins TRBV7-9 to TRBJ1-1, with 8 positions matching TRBD1. The CDR3 has 14 residues. J lost 1 base, V lost 5 bases, and 3 bases had no gene match. Germline values: CDR1 SEHNR, CDR2 FQNEAQ (reference sequence). The CDR3 coding sequence is TGTGCCAGCAGCGTGGGACAGGCGAACACTGAAGCTTTCTTT. This sequence encodes CASSVGQANTEAFF.

The V call is TRBV6-6, the J call TRBJ1-2; D is undetermined. This CDR3 region has 13 residues. The germline V and J ends were trimmed by 6 bases and 0 bases, with 8 bases remaining between them. Germline-derived CDR1 and CDR2 are MNHNY and SVGAGI (reference sequence). CDR3 sequence (DNA): TGTGCCAGCAGCTCCCGAGCTAACTATGGCTACACCTTC. It specifies CASSSRANYGYTF.

This chain uses TRBV30 with TRBJ1-2, with unresolved D. Trimming left V 4 bases short and J 4 bases short, with 10 bases between. CDR3 length: 12 residues. The V gene's germline CDR1 is GTSNPN and CDR2 SVGIG (reference sequence). CDR3 bases: TGTGCCTGGAAACGGGCGGGCTATGGCTACACCTTC. It codes for CAWKRAGYGYTF. Full variable domain (outside the CDR3, taken from reference TRBV30 and TRBJ1-2): SQTIHQWPATLVQPVGSPLSLECTVEGTSNPNLYWYRQAAGRGLQLLFYSVGIGQISSEVPQNLSASRPQDRQFILSSKKLLLSDSGFYLCAWKRAGYGYTFGSGTRLTVV.

The chain combines TRBV11-2 with TRBJ2-7, with 7 bases aligning to TRBD1. Losses at the gene ends were 0 bases for V and 0 bases for J; bases not matched to a gene: 8. CDR1 and CDR2 from the germline V gene are SGHAT and FQNNGV. The CDR3 length is 17 residues. The CDR3 protein is CASSLDWAGTVSYEQYF. The DNA of the CDR3 is TGTGCCAGCAGCTTAGATTGGGCCGGGACAGTCTCCTACGAGCAGTACTTC.

In DNA form, the CDR3 reads TGTGCCAGCGTAGACAGGGCGGTCTATGGCTACACCTTC. Translation: CASVDRAVYGYTF. V usage is TRBV28 and J usage is TRBJ1-2; 7 bases fit TRBD1. Germline CDR1 is MDHEN and CDR2 is SYDVKM. CDR3 length: 13 residues. J lost 4 bases, V lost 8 bases, and 7 bases had no gene match.

This chain uses TRBV5-4 with TRBJ2-7, with 9 bases fitting TRBD1. CDR1 is SGHNT, CDR2 YYREEE, per germline (reference sequence). This CDR3 region has 15 residues. J gave up 0 bases and V 3 bases, and 4 bases lay outside the gene matches. The CDR3 DNA reads TGTGCCAGCAGCTCCGGACAGGGGACCTCCTACGAGCAGTACTTC. Its translation is CASSSGQGTSYEQYF. The whole variable domain, filled in from reference TRBV5-4 and TRBJ2-7, reads ETGVTQSPTHLIKTRGQQVTLRCSSQSGHNTVSWYQQALGQGPQFIFQYYREEENGRGNFPPRFSGLQFPNYSSELNVNALELDDSALYLCASSSGQGTSYEQYFGPGTRLTVT.

The CDR3 DNA reads TGTGCCAGTAGTATAGAGGCCGGTGGAGCTGAAGCTTTCTTT. Protein: CASSIEAGGAEAFF. The chain is built from TRBV19 and TRBJ1-1; D unclear. Trimming removed 0 bases from V and 6 bases from J, with 11 bases in between. Germline V lookup: CDR1 LNHDA, CDR2 SQIVND (reference sequence). The CDR3 extends over 14 amino acids.

This chain connects TRBV4-2 to TRBJ2-1; 10 nucleotides align to TRBD2. Trimming took 4 bases from V and 5 from J; bases not matched to a gene: 11. CDR3 size: 17 residues. Looked up from germline, CDR1 is LGHNA and CDR2 is YNFKEQ. CDR3 sequence: CASSPPRASGRDNEQFF. CDR3 sequence (DNA): TGTGCCAGCAGCCCTCCGAGGGCTAGCGGGAGAGACAATGAGCAGTTCTTC.

J is TRBJ2-3 and V is TRBV19; D perhaps matches TRBD1 (5 bases). This CDR3 contains 14 residues. The germline V and J ends were trimmed by 4 bases and 3 bases, with 11 bases remaining between them. CDR1 is LNHDA, CDR2 SQIVND, per germline (reference sequence). CDR3 DNA: TGTGCCAGTAGTAAGGGGTTAGTGACAGATACGCAGTATTTT. Protein sequence: CASSKGLVTDTQYF.

The chain recombines TRBV9 with TRBJ2-3; 15 positions match TRBD2. CDR1 is SGDLS, CDR2 YYNGEE, per germline. The V segment lost 4 bases and the J segment 0 bases; nucleotides outside the gene matches: 3. The CDR3 consists of 17 residues. This CDR3 reads CASSRTSGRGSTDTQYF. The CDR3, as DNA: TGTGCCAGCAGCCGGACTAGCGGGAGGGGGAGCACAGATACGCAGTATTTT.

This chain joins TRBV6-1 and TRBJ1-1; possible D gene TRBD1, 5 bases. This CDR3 has 12 residues. Germline CDR1 MNHNS, CDR2 SASEGT. The V end was cut by 5 bases, the J end by 1 base, with 5 bases between. CDR3 bases: TGTGCCAGCAGTAGGGGGAACACTGAAGCTTTCTTT. The encoded protein is CASSRGNTEAFF.